The sequence of this T cell receptor beta chain was determined in a study of blood T cell repertoires in COVID-19. Across the study: From the United States, Italy and Spain came samples of acute and convalescent COVID-19. PBMCs, B-cell-depleted T cells, or T cells were the source of the cDNA or gDNA that made up the material.

Trimming took off 5 bases at V and 5 bases at J, with 22 bases between the two ends. Germline V gene lookup returns CDR1 SNHLY and CDR2 FYNNEI. The CDR3 is 17 amino acids. Original data processing: How many nucleated cells were present was estimated from reference gene primer amplification. The repertoire was sequenced with immunoSEQ multiplex PCR; TCRdb's copy has only in-frame clones and lacks some. V, J and clone size derive from that table, while D and trimming were established from the DNA sequence. Of about 250,000 clones in the sample, nearly 90% were seen once. Sequenced sample: peripheral blood. The V and J genes are TRBV2 and TRBJ1-5; the D gene is possibly TRBD1 (6 bases). This TCR was sampled from a man younger than 35 with active or convalescent COVID-19. CDR3 nucleotide sequence: TGTGCCAGCAGTAACAGCCCCGACAGGCGAGGAGATCAGCCCCAGCATTTT. It yields the protein CASSNSPDRRGDQPQHF.